This T cell receptor beta chain was profiled in a study of cytomegalovirus exposure and HLA in healthy donors. On this clone: Its antigen is not known.

Germline V gene data show CDR1 as MNHNS and CDR2 as SASEGT. V lost 11 bases to trimming and J lost 6 bases, with 13 bases between them. The CDR3 spans 11 residues. General study results and limits: A list of 164 TCR beta chains associated with cytomegalovirus was given. A few chains tied to CMV proved CMV antigen-specific in vitro.

Clones were sequenced by immunoSEQ multiplex PCR, and TCRdb holds only the in-frame ones, with some missing. The table includes about 56,000 clones, more than 90% detected once. A roughly 120-subject validation cohort, separate from the approximately 720-subject first cohort, supplied the donors. Sequencing was performed on PBMCs. The clonotype comes from a man aged 18 to 30 in good health and CMV-seronegative. The chain combines TRBV6-1 with TRBJ1-1; a weak D match, TRBD1 (5 bases). CDR3 bases: TGTGCCGGAGGCTGGGGGGCTGAAGCTTTCTTT. It translates to CAGGWGAEAFF.